The source of this T cell receptor (beta chain) is a study of T cells after yellow fever vaccination. On the study more broadly: It was SMART-Seq v4 Ultra Low Input that prepared the fractions with low cell numbers.

The CDR3 is 15 residues long. V was shortened by 5 bases and J by 1 base, with 17 bases between the two germline ends. Germline V CDR1 and CDR2: DFQATT, SNEGSKA (reference sequence). This clonotype appeared once. What it binds is not known. Findings and limits, study-wide: At 96% for CD4 and approximately 88% for CD8, most primary-vaccination clones showed up again after the booster. Overlap between CD4 and CD8 compartments was detected for a small share of clonotypes.

5'RACE template switching added a universal primer site and UMIs to TCR cDNA. TCRdb passed the 5' RACE reads through MiXCR, listing each CDR3 protein once. The sample carries 300,000 to 400,000 distinct CDR3 sequences, around 13% recorded once. The sample in question was CD4+ T cells sorted from PBMCs, obtained 15 days after the yellow fever booster vaccination. The chain recombines TRBV20-1 with TRBJ1-1, with a weak D call TRBD1 (5 bases). This clonotype originated in a man in his late teens or twenties who received the YFV17D yellow fever vaccine. The CDR3 region has the DNA TGCAGTGCTCCACTTGAGGGGCGAGGGAACACTGAAGCTTTCTTT. Protein product: CSAPLEGRGNTEAFF.